This T cell receptor beta chain was sequenced during a study of blood T cells in healthy people across ages (dated by TCRdb to 2014 to 2015). A note on the overall study: In model experiments, template switching captured about one uniquely barcoded TCR beta cDNA molecule for every two T cells. Using the same blood draw, the study looked at two additional independent replicas of 1 million unique cDNA reads for two donors, one aged 18 to 29 and the other aged 80 or older. Donors were grouped into four age groups: young (average roughly 17 years), middle-aged (roughly 40), aged (roughly 67) and long-lived (approximately 75). Using deep sequencing normalized with unique cDNA molecular identifiers, the study measured how TCR beta repertoire diversity changes with age. Broad study findings and their caveats: Compared with the aged group, the long-lived group had more naive CD4+ T cells, fewer expanded clones and increased TCR diversity, suggesting age selection. A strong correlation was found between observed TCR beta diversity and the percentage of naive T cells measured by flow cytometry. As age increased, observed TCR beta diversity per million T cells dropped in a roughly linear way, and a significant reduction was already evident by age about 36. Estimates of total diversity based on one million sequenced T cells were considered lower bounds and underestimates. Conclusive comparison of naive and antigen-experienced compartments was prevented by the profiling of bulk unsorted PBMCs. Because donor CMV infection status was unknown, age-related changes in expanded clonotypes were potentially confounded.

The receptor library was made with 5' RACE. Instrument used: Illumina HiSeq 2500. The second PCR ran for roughly 7 to 12 cycles and used a J-beta primer mix along with a sample-barcoded 5' primer. A unique molecular identifier was introduced onto each TCR beta cDNA molecule by a template-switch 5' adaptor carrying 12 random nucleotides. Each sample yielded at least 2.5 million CDR3-containing paired-end reads. The Mint cDNA synthesis kit, primed by a TRBC-specific oligonucleotide, was used to synthesize first-strand cDNA from all RNA. Following uracil-DNA glycosylase treatment, a first 18-cycle PCR with universal primers M1SS and BC2_uni_R was performed on all cDNA. The study's own analysis went as follows. Each sample was normalized by randomly selecting 1 million high-quality reads, each carrying a distinct molecular identifier. Reads sharing molecular identifiers were discarded rather than binned into consensus sequences. MiTCR, set to a Q25 quality threshold and the strictest error-elimination algorithm, was used for CDR3 identification, clonotype clustering and error correction. A nonparametric unseen species model using Euler transformation provided a lower-bound estimate of total TCR beta diversity. TCRdb handled the public reads itself, with Q25 trimming in fastp and clone calling in MiXCR, and kept productive beta chains. For every CDR3 protein sequence, its rows merge into one entry that carries the most common genes and DNA. TCRdb's processing, not the authors' own work, is the source of the V and J calls. For this sample the table gives some 760,000 distinct CDR3 sequences, of which about 25% were detected only once. The leading ten clones occupy more than 7.5% of the sample.

The approximately 39 donors, aged about 6 to 95 years, were systemically healthy Caucasian individuals from Russia. Each donor gave approximately 9.3 milliliters of peripheral blood, collected into EDTA-treated Vacutainer tubes. PBMCs were isolated by Ficoll-Paque density-gradient centrifugation, with at least 7 million obtained per sample. Total RNA was extracted from PBMCs with Trizol reagent, with at least 5 micrograms obtained per sample. For every donor, flow cytometry on a PBMC aliquot measured the percentage of naive CD45RAhigh/CD27high T cells. Deletion took 4 bases off V and 7 bases off J, with a span of 13 bases between the germline ends. CDR1 and CDR2, per the germline V gene (reference sequence), are LGHDT and YNNKEL. From the cysteine through the phenylalanine, the CDR3 covers 13 amino acids. The DNA shown is the 39-base CDR3, in frame from base 1. This clonotype was observed a handful of times. Its antigen target is currently unknown. No qualities accompany the bases; no much larger clone lies one base away.

The same data also went into a second study, on T cells of mothers and their children. The second publication reports: Donors were nine systemically healthy Caucasian individuals: three mothers and their six children. cDNA synthesis consumed the entire amount of extracted RNA, loaded at approximately 1.6 ug RNA in each 15 ul reaction. Sample barcodes and 2-4 random nucleotides were added via the M1S primer in the second PCR. Over 8.5 million TCR beta CDR3 reads came from each mother, compared with about 3.2 million reads from each child. In both related and unrelated pairs, thymic selection shapes the output of TCR recombination in a similar way, with inherited differences having only a minor effect. Normalized repertoire overlap was always found to be slightly, but never significantly, higher in related mother-child pairs than in unrelated mother-child pairs. No persistent microchimeric T cell clones were detected, at a sensitivity of roughly 100 clones per million clonotypes. Deep NGS was used in the study to compare the TCR beta repertoires of mothers and children and to look for features that separate related mother-child pairs from unrelated individuals. The mean age was roughly 36 +/- 4 years for the mothers and about 12 +/- 4 years for the children. After adapter ligation with NEBNext reagents, the libraries were sequenced on Illumina HiSeq 2000 with 100+100 nt paired-end reads. To prevent cross-contamination, the mother and child libraries were prepared one month apart and sequenced in separate runs. For each donor, somewhere between about 500,000 and 2,000,000 distinct TCR beta clonotypes were identified. Naive TCR beta clonotypes were estimated from low-frequency clonotypes matched to each donor's FACS-determined naive share, without sorting.

This receptor was obtained from a boy aged 5-17 years in good health. Sequencing was done on a sample of blood. This sequence uses TRBV3-1 and TRBJ2-5; the D gene cannot be resolved reliably. This receptor has the CDR3 CASSPSPETTQYF. The base sequence is TGTGCCAGCAGCCCCTCCCCCGAGACGACCCAGTACTTC.